Listed here are 5 T cell receptor beta chains from one sample, sequenced in a study of shared clonotypes between healthy human individuals. Generated by immunoSEQ multiplex PCR, the TCRdb table keeps only in-frame clones and is missing some. The sample lists more than 2 million clones, roughly 94% occurring once. Naive CD8 populations comprised CD45RO-negative cells positively selected for CCR7, excluding terminally differentiated effector memory CD45RA+ cells. The specimen was naive CD8+ T cells sorted from blood. The receptors derive from a man between 18 and 35 years old in good health.

The CDR3 DNA sequence: TGTGCCAGCAGCCCTGCAGGGGGCCCTGAAGCTTTCTTT. Translating gives CASSPAGGPEAFF. The genes are TRBV5-4 and TRBJ1-1; TRBD1 agrees at 8 bases. Germline-derived CDR1 and CDR2 are SGHNT and YYREEE (reference sequence). V dropped 4 bases and J dropped 6; count of bases not matched to a gene: 5. The CDR3 is made up of 13 amino acids.

The V and J genes are TRBV18 and TRBJ2-2; D remains unclear. The germline V and J ends were trimmed by 4 bases and 0 bases, with 3 bases remaining between them. This CDR3 spans 13 amino acids. Per the germline V gene, CDR1 is KGHSH and CDR2 is LQKENI. The CDR3 region is CASSLPNTGELFF. The CDR3 nucleotides are TGTGCCAGCTCACTGCCGAACACCGGGGAGCTGTTTTTT. Full variable domain (outside the CDR3, taken from reference TRBV18 and TRBJ2-2): NAGVMQNPRHLVRRRGQEARLRCSPMKGHSHVYWYRQLPEEGLKFMVYLQKENIIDESGMPKERFSAEFPKEGPSILRIQQVVRGDSAAYFCASSLPNTGELFFGEGSRLTVL.

V gene TRBV11-2 combines with J gene TRBJ1-1; D is possibly TRBD1 (5 bases). The CDR3 totals 15 residues. CDR1 and CDR2 from the germline V gene are SGHAT and FQNNGV. Trimming left V 3 bases short and J 0 bases short, with 11 bases between. The CDR3 is CASSFGQAMNTEAFF. The CDR3 nucleotides are TGTGCCAGCAGCTTCGGACAAGCCATGAACACTGAAGCTTTCTTT.

The CDR3 loop is CASSQRTGGVDEQYF. For the CDR3, the DNA is TGCGCCAGCAGCCAGAGGACAGGGGGCGTCGACGAGCAGTACTTC. The V call is TRBV4-3, the J call TRBJ2-7, with 11 nucleotides matching TRBD1. The trim removed 3 bases at V and 5 bases at J, leaving 6 bases unmatched. This CDR3 is built from 15 residues. Germline lookup yields CDR1 LGHNA and CDR2 YSLEER.

V usage is TRBV5-1 and J usage is TRBJ2-7, with 10 bases lining up with TRBD1. V lost 2 bases to trimming and J lost 4 bases; unmatched junction nucleotides: 9. This CDR3 is 16 amino acids long. The V gene's germline CDR1 is SGHRS and CDR2 YFSETQ. The CDR3 loop reads CASSFWDRGTGYEQYF. As DNA, the CDR3 is TGCGCCAGCAGCTTCTGGGACAGGGGTACTGGGTACGAGCAGTACTTC.